The clone carrying this TCR beta chain was picked up many times. Its antigen is still unknown. This beta chain slipped into a library made for alpha chains as a stray read, so its size is not meaningful. Germline V gene lookup returns CDR1 MDHEN and CDR2 SYDVKM. The CDR3 runs 14 residues. Deletions cut 2 bases from V and 5 bases from J, with 12 bases between. This entry is derived from a study of spatial heterogeneity in lung cancer. Findings of the study overall: It was estimated that coverage of tumor T cells reached roughly 7% for alpha chains and around 13% for beta chains. Within tumors, counts of expanded alpha and beta TCRs tracked tumor mutation counts.

TCR cDNA molecules were tagged individually, and each one carried a unique molecular identifier. TCRdb called the 5' RACE reads again in MiXCR, with one record for every CDR3 protein. In the table there are about 13,000 distinct CDR3 sequences, roughly 5% of which are singletons. Sample time point: sample taken at primary tumor resection. Sequencing was performed on whole RNA extracted from tumor and nontumor lung tissue, or from frozen PBMC, and the material was left unsorted. The chain links TRBV28 to TRBJ1-1; no definite D call. Specimen: lung tumor tissue, collected at surgery. This receptor was taken from a male donor with early-stage non-small cell lung cancer. CDR3 nucleotides: TGTGCCAGCAGTTTAAGGGTCGTGGTTACTGAAGCTTTCTTT. It specifies CASSLRVVVTEAFF.